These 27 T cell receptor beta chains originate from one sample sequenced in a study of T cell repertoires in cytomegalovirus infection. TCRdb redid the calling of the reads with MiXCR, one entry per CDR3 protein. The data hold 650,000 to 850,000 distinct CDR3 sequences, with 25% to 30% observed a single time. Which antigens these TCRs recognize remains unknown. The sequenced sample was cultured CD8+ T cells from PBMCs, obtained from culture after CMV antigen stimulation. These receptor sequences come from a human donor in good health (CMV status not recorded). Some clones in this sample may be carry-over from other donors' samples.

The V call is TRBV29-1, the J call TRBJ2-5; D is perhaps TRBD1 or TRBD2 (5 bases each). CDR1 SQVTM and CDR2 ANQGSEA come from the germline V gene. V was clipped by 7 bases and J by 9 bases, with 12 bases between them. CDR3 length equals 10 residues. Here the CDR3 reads CSDRGAPQYF. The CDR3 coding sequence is TGCAGCGACCGAGGGGCACCCCAGTACTTC.

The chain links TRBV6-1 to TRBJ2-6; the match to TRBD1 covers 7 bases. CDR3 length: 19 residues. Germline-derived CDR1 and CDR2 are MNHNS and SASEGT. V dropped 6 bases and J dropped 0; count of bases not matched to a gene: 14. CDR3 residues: CASSETLQGTSSGANVLTF. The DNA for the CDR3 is TGTGCCAGCAGCGAAACTTTACAGGGGACGAGCTCTGGGGCCAACGTCCTGACTTTC.

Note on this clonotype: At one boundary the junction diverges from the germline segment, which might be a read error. The chain's CDR3 is CASSLRGGGIF. CDR3 bases: TGTGCCAGCAGCTTGAGGGGGGGCGGGATCTTC. V and J are TRBV5-6 and TRBJ2-1; D possibly corresponds to TRBD2 (7 bases). The CDR3 extends over 11 amino acids. Germline-derived CDR1 and CDR2 are SGHDT and YYEEEE. Drawing the rest from reference TRBV5-6 and TRBJ2-1, the complete variable domain is DAGVTQSPTHLIKTRGQQVTLRCSPKSGHDTVSWYQQALGQGPQFIFQYYEEEERQRGNFPDRFSGHQFPNYSSELNVNALLLGDSALYLCASSLRGGGIFGPGTRLTVL.

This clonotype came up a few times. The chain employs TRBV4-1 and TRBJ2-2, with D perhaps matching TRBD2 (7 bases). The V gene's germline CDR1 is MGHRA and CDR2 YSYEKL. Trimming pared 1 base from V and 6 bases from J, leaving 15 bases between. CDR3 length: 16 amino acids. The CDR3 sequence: CASSQVIGGGAGELFF. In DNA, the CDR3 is TGCGCCAGCAGCCAAGTCATAGGGGGGGGTGCCGGGGAGCTGTTTTTT.

CDR3 residues: CASSLGKGGAKNIQYF. The CDR3, as DNA: TGTGCCAGCAGCTTAGGGAAGGGGGGAGCCAAAAACATTCAGTACTTC. This chain connects TRBV7-8 to TRBJ2-4; D is perhaps TRBD1 or TRBD2 (6 bases each). Trimming stripped 1 base from V and 0 bases from J, with 10 bases between. This CDR3 is built from 16 residues. Germline CDR1 reads SGHVS; CDR2 reads FQNEAQ.

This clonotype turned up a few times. DNA for the CDR3: TGTGCCAGCATTAAGAACGAAAGGGGTGGGTACGAGCAGTACGTC. Protein product: CASIKNERGGYEQYV. This chain connects TRBV6-1 to TRBJ2-7, with D perhaps matching TRBD1 (5 bases). CDR1 and CDR2 from the germline V gene are MNHNS and SASEGT. The CDR3 consists of 15 residues. The ends were cut back, 7 bases at V and 4 bases at J, with 20 bases in the middle.

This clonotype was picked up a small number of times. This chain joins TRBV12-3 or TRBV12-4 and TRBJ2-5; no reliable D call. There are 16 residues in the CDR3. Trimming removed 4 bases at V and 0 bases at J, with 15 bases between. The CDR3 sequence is CASSCLTLLNQETQYF. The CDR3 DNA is TGTGCCAGCAGTTGCCTAACCCTGCTGAACCAAGAGACCCAGTACTTC.

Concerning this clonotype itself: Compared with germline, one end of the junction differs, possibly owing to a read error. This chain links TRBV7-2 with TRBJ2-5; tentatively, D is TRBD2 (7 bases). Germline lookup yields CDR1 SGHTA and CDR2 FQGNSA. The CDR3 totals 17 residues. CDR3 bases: TGTGCCAGGAGCTCAACTAGGAGGGGGGGCTACCAAGAGACCCAGTACTTC. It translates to CARSSTRRGGYQETQYF.

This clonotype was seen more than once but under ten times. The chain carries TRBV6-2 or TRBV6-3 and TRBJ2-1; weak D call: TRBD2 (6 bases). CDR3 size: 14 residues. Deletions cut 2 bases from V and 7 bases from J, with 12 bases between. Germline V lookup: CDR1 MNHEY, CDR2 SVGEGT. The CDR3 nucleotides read TGTGCCAGCAGTTACCTGGGTCGGGAGAATGAGCAGTTCTTC. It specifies CASSYLGRENEQFF.

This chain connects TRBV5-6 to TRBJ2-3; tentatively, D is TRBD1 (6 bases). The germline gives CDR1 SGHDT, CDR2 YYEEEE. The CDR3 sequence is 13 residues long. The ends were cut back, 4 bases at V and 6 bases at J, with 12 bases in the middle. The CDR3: CASSNTGTDTQYF. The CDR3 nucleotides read TGTGCCAGCAGCAATACAGGGACGGATACGCAGTATTTT. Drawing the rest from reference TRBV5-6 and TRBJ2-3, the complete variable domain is DAGVTQSPTHLIKTRGQQVTLRCSPKSGHDTVSWYQQALGQGPQFIFQYYEEEERQRGNFPDRFSGHQFPNYSSELNVNALLLGDSALYLCASSNTGTDTQYFGPGTRLTVL.

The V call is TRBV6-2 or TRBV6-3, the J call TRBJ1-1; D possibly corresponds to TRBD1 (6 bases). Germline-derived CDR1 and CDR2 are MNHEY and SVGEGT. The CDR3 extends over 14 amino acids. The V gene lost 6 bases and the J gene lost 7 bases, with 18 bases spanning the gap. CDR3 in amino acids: CASSPYGGGDEAFF. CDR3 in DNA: TGTGCCAGCAGCCCATACGGAGGGGGGGATGAAGCTTTCTTT.

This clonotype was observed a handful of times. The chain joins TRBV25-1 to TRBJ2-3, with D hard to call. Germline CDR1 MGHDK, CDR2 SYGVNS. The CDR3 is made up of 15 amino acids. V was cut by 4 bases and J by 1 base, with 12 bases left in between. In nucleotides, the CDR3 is TGTGCCAGCAGTGCACGCCGCGAGGGCACAGATACGCAGTATTTT. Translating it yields CASSARREGTDTQYF.

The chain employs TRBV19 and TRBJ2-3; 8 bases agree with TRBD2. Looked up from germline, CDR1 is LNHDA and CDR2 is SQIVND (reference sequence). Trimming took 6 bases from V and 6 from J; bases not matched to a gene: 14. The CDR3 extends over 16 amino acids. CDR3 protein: CASSPKAGGPRDTQYF. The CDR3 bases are TGTGCCAGTAGCCCCAAGGCGGGGGGACCCCGGGATACGCAGTATTTT.

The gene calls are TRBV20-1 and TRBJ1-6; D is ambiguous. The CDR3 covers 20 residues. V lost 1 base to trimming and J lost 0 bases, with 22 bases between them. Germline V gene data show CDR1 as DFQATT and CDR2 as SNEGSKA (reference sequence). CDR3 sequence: CSARGQENSIGYSYNSPLHF. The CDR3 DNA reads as TGCAGTGCTAGAGGCCAGGAGAATAGCATTGGGTACTCCTATAATTCACCCCTCCACTTT.

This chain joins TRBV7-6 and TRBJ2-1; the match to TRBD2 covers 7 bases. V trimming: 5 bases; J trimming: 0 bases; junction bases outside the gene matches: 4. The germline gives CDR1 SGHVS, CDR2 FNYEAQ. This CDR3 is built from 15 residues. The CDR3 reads CASSGRGISYNEQFF. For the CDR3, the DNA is TGTGCCAGCAGCGGGAGGGGAATCTCCTACAATGAGCAGTTCTTC. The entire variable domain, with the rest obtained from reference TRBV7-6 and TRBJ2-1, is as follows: GAGVSQSPRYKVTKRGQDVALRCDPISGHVSLYWYRQALGQGPEFLTYFNYEAQQDKSGLPNDRFSAERPEGSISTLTIQRTEQRDSAMYRCASSGRGISYNEQFFGPGTRLTVL.

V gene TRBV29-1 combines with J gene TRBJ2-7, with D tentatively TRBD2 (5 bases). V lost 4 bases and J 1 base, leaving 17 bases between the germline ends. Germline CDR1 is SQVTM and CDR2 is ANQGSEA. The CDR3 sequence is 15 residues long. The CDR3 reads CSVGGRGPLSYEQYF. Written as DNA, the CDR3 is TGCAGCGTTGGAGGGCGCGGACCCCTTTCCTACGAGCAGTACTTC.

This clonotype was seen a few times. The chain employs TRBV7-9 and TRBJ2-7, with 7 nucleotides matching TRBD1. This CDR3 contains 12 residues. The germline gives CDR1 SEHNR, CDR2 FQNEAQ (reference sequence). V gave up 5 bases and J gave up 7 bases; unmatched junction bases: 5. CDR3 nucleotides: TGTGCCAGCAGCCGCGACAGGGTGGAGCAGTACTTC. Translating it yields CASSRDRVEQYF.

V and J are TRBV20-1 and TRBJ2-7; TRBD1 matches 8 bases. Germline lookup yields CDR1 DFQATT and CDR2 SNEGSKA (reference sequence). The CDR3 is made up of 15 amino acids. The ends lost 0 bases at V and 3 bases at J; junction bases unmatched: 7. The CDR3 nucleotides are TGCAGTGCTAGAGATCTAGGACAGGGTGGCTACGAGCAGTACTTC. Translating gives CSARDLGQGGYEQYF.

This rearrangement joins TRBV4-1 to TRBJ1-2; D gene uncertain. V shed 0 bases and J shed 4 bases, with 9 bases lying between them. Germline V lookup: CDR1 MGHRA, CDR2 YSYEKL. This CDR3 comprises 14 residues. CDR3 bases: TGCGCCAGCAGCCAAGAATACACGCCCTATGGCTACACCTTC. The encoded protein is CASSQEYTPYGYTF.

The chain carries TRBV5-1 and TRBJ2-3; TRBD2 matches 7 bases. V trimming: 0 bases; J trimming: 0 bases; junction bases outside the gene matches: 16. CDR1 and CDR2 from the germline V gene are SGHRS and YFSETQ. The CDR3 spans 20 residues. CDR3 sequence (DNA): TGCGCCAGCAGCTTGGGAGGTGGAATAGCGGGCTATTCTAGCACAGATACGCAGTATTTT. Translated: CASSLGGGIAGYSSTDTQYF.

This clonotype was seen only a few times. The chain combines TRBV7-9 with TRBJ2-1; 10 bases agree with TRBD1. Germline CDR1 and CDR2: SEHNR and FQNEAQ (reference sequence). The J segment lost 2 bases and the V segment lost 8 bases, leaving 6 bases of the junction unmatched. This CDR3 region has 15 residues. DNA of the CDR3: TGTGCCAGCGGACTAGACAGGGGGCCCTACAATGAGCAGTTCTTC. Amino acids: CASGLDRGPYNEQFF. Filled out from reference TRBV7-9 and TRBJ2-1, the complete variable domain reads DTGVSQNPRHKITKRGQNVTFRCDPISEHNRLYWYRQTLGQGPEFLTYFQNEAQLEKSRLLSDRFSAERPKGSFSTLEIQRTEQGDSAMYLCASGLDRGPYNEQFFGPGTRLTVL.

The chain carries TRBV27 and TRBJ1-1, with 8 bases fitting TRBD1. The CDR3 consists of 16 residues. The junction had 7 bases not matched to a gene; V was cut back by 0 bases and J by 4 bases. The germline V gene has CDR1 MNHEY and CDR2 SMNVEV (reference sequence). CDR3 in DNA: TGTGCCAGCAGTTTATCGACAGGGGATAAGGTCACTGAAGCTTTCTTT. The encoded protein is CASSLSTGDKVTEAFF.

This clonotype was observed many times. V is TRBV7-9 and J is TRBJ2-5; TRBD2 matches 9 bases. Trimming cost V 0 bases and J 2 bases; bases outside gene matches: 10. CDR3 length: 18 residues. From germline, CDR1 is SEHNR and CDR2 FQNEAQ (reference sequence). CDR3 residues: CASSLAGIAGAPQETQYF. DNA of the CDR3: TGTGCCAGCAGCTTAGCGGGAATAGCGGGGGCCCCTCAAGAGACCCAGTACTTC.

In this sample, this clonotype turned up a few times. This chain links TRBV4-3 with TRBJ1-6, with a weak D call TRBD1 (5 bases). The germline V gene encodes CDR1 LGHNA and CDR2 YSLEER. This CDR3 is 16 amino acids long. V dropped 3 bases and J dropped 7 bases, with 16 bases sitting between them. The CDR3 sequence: CASSQDPDRANSPLHF. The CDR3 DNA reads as TGCGCCAGCAGCCAGGATCCCGACAGAGCAAATTCACCCCTCCACTTT.

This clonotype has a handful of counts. This CDR3 is CASSYVDRLEETQYF. The CDR3 DNA follows: TGTGCCAGCAGTTATGTTGATAGGCTAGAAGAGACCCAGTACTTC. V usage is TRBV6-6 and J usage is TRBJ2-5, with D hard to call. This CDR3 has 15 residues. Per the germline V gene, CDR1 is MNHNY and CDR2 is SVGAGI (reference sequence). V was cut by 3 bases and J by 3 bases, with 14 bases left in between.

The CDR3 spells CATTLAGGPLNEQFF. CDR3 in DNA: TGCGCCACCACCTTAGCGGGGGGACCCCTCAATGAGCAGTTCTTC. The rearrangement links TRBV5-1 to TRBJ2-1, with TRBD2 matching over 10 bases. CDR1 and CDR2 (germline): SGHRS, YFSETQ. Trimming at V came to 9 bases and at J to 6 bases, leaving 12 bases not matched to a gene. The CDR3 has 15 amino acids. Supplemented by reference TRBV5-1 and TRBJ2-1, the full variable domain reads KAGVTQTPRYLIKTRGQQVTLSCSPISGHRSVSWYQQTPGQGLQFLFEYFSETQRNKGNFPGRFSGRQFSNSRSEMNVSTLELGDSALYLCATTLAGGPLNEQFFGPGTRLTVL.

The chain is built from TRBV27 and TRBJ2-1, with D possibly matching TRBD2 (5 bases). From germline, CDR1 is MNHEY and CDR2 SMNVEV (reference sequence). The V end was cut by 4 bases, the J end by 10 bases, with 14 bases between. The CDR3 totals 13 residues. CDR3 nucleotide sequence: TGTGCCAGCAGTTCTGGTCGGGGTCTGGAGCAGTTCTTC. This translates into CASSSGRGLEQFF.